This section outlines one T cell receptor beta chain sequence together with its context. Its antigen remains unknown. Data came from immunoSEQ multiplex PCR; TCRdb stores just in-frame clones and leaves some out. This sample carries around 180,000 clones, around 88% of them seen once, and the ten largest clones take roughly 0.49%. Trimming removed 7 bases from V and 4 bases from J, with 11 bases in between. CDR1 and CDR2 (germline): SGHTA, FQGNSA. The CDR3 spans 13 residues. This sample stems from a study of T cell responses to AZD1222 COVID-19 vaccine. Study-wide results and limits: Breadth and depth of Spike-specific TCRs rose after two AZD1222 doses. Only a handful of individuals given AZD1222 were seropositive at baseline.

This chain uses TRBV7-2 with TRBJ2-1, with no clear D. Here the sequenced sample was peripheral blood, taken on day 0 of AZD1222 vaccination. This receptor was identified in an adult in good health. The CDR3 DNA reads as TGTGCCAGCACCACGGCCCTATACAATGAGCAGTTCTTC. Translation gives CASTTALYNEQFF.